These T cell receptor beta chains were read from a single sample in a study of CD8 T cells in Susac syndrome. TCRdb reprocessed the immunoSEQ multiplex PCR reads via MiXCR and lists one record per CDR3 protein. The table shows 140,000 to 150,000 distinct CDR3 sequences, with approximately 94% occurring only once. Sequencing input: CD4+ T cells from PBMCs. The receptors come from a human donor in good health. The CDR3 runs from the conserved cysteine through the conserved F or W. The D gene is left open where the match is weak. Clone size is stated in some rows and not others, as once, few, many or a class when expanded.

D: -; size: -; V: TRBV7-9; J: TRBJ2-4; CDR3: CASSLGGPNIQYF; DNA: TGTGCCAGCAGCTTAGGGGGACCTAACATTCAGTACTTC
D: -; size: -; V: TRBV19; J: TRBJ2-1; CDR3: CASQAKLAIVSYNEQFF; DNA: TGTGCCAGCCAGGCCAAGTTAGCGATCGTATCCTACAATGAGCAGTTCTTC
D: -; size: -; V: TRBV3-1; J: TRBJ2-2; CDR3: CASSQWENTGELFF; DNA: TGTGCCAGCAGCCAATGGGAAAACACCGGGGAGCTGTTTTTT
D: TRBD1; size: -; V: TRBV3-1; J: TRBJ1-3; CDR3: CASSHRLQGSGNTIYF; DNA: TGTGCCAGCAGCCACCGCTTACAGGGGAGTGGAAACACCATATATTTT
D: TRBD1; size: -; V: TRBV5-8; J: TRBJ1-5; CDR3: CASSRGTATNQPQHF; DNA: TGTGCCAGCAGCCGTGGGACAGCGACTAATCAGCCCCAGCATTTT
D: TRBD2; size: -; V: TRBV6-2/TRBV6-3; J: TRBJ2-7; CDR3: CASRPSGTSYEQYF; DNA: TGTGCCAGCAGACCTAGCGGGACAAGCTACGAGCAGTACTTC
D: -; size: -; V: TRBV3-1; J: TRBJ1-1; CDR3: CASSREDRNTEAFF; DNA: TGTGCCAGCAGCCGCGAGGACAGGAACACTGAAGCTTTCTTT
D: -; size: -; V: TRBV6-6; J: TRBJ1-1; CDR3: CASSLGETHNTEAFF; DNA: TGTGCCAGCAGCTTGGGGGAGACTCACAACACTGAAGCTTTCTTT
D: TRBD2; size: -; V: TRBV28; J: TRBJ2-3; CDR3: CASSFVAGGTDTQYF; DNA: TGTGCCAGCAGTTTTGTGGCGGGGGGGACAGATACGCAGTATTTT
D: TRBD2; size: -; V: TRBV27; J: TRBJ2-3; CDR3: CASGKAGAGTDTQYF; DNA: TGTGCCAGCGGGAAAGCGGGAGCGGGCACAGATACGCAGTATTTT
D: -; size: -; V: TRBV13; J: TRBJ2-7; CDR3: CASSLFRQASYEQYF; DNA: TGTGCCAGCAGCTTATTTCGACAGGCTAGCTACGAGCAGTACTTC
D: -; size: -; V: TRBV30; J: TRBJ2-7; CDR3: CAWKGGGTSREQYF; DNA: TGTGCCTGGAAGGGGGGCGGGACCTCCCGCGAGCAGTACTTC
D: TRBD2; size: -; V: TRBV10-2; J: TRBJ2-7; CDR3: CASQDGRAQSYEQYF; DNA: TGCGCCAGCCAGGACGGGAGGGCCCAGTCCTACGAGCAGTACTTC
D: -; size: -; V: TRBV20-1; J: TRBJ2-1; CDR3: CSARSGSVGQKQFF; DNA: TGCAGTGCTAGAAGCGGGTCGGTAGGACAGAAGCAGTTCTTC
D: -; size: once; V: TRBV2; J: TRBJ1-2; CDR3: CASSVMDNYGYTF; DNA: TGTGCCAGCAGTGTGATGGACAACTATGGCTACACCTTC
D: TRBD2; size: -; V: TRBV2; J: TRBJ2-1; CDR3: CASRQNGRAFNEQFF; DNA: TGTGCCAGCAGGCAAAACGGGAGGGCCTTCAATGAGCAGTTCTTC
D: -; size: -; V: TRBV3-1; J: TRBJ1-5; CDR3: CASSHRGDQPQHF; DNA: TGTGCCAGCAGCCACAGAGGGGATCAGCCCCAGCATTTT
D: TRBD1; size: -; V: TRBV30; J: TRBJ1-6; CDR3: CAFLRDSDNSPLHF; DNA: TGTGCCTTTCTCCGGGACAGCGATAATTCACCCCTCCACTTT
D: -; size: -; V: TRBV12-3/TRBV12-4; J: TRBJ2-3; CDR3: CASSFSAAGDTQYF; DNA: TGTGCCAGCAGTTTTTCCGCGGCTGGAGATACGCAGTATTTT
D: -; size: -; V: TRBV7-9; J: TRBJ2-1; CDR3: CASSLGSSIDEQFF; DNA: TGTGCCAGCAGCTTAGGCTCTAGCATCGATGAGCAGTTCTTC
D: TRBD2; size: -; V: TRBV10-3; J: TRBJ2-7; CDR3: CAISDQASAGSYEQYF; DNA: TGTGCCATCAGTGACCAGGCGTCAGCGGGGTCCTACGAGCAGTACTTC
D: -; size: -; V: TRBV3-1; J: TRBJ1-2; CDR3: CASSQEEGLGGYTF; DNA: TGTGCCAGCAGCCAAGAGGAAGGTCTGGGCGGCTACACCTTC
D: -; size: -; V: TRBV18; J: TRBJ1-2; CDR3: CASSPRPRTANYGYTF; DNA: TGTGCCAGCTCACCACGACCGAGGACAGCCAACTATGGCTACACCTTC
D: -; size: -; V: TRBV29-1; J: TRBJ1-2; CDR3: CSVDHRDVGGYTF; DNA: TGCAGCGTTGATCACAGGGATGTTGGTGGCTACACCTTC
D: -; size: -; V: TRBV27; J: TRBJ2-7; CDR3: CASSLYPLSYEQYF; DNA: TGTGCCAGCAGTTTATATCCGCTCTCCTACGAGCAGTACTTC
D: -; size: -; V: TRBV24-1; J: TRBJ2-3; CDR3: CATSESTDTQYF; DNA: TGTGCCACCAGTGAGTCCACAGATACGCAGTATTTT
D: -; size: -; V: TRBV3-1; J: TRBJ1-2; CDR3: CASSQDPPYGYTF; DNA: TGTGCCAGCAGCCAAGATCCCCCCTATGGCTACACCTTC
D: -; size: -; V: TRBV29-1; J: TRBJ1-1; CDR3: CSVEEDSRAFF; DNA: TGCAGCGTTGAAGAGGACAGCCGGGCTTTCTTT
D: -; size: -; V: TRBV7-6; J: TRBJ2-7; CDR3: CASSPRGTVSEQYF; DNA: TGTGCCAGCAGCCCGAGGGGTACGGTATCCGAGCAGTACTTC
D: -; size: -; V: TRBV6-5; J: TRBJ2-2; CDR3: CASSYSMPGGSTGELFF; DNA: TGTGCCAGCAGTTACTCGATGCCAGGGGGGTCCACCGGGGAGCTGTTTTTT
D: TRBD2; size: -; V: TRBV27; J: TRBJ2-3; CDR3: CASSLTASGSPTDTQYF; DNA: TGTGCCAGCAGTTTAACGGCTAGCGGGAGTCCCACAGATACGCAGTATTTT
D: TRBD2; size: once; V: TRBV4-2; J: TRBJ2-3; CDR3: CASSQERTGLAGTDTQYF; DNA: TGTGCCAGCAGCCAAGAAAGGACGGGACTAGCGGGCACAGATACGCAGTATTTT
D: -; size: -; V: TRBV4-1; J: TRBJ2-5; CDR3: CASSHPQETQYF; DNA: TGCGCCAGCAGCCATCCCCAAGAGACCCAGTACTTC
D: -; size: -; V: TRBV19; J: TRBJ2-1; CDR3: CASSIALAASSYNEQFF; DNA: TGTGCCAGTAGTATCGCCCTAGCAGCGAGCTCCTACAATGAGCAGTTCTTC
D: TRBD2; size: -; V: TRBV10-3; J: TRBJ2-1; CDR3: CAISVGLAVSSYNEQFF; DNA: TGTGCCATCAGTGTCGGACTAGCGGTCAGCTCCTACAATGAGCAGTTCTTC
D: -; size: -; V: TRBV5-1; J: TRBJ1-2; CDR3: CASSLEGVRGYTF; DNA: TGCGCCAGCAGCTTGGAGGGGGTCCGGGGCTACACCTTC
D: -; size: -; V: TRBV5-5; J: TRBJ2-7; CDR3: CASSPDRGSDVYEQYF; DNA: TGTGCCAGCAGCCCGGACCGGGGCTCGGACGTCTACGAGCAGTACTTC
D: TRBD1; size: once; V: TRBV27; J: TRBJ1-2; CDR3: CASSERRTGGNGYTF; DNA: TGTGCCAGCAGTGAACGAAGGACAGGGGGCAATGGCTACACCTTC
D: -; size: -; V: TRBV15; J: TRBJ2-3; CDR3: CATSVGGLSSSDTQYF; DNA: TGTGCCACCAGCGTAGGGGGACTTTCTAGCTCAGATACGCAGTATTTT
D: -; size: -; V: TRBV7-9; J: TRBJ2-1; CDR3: CASSKQGYEQFF; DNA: TGTGCCAGCAGCAAACAGGGCTATGAGCAGTTCTTC
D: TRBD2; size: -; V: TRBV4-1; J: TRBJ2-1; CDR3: CASSQEASGIKFF; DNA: TGCGCCAGCAGCCAAGAGGCTAGCGGGATCAAGTTCTTC
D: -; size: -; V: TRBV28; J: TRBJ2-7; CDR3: CASSEAFRDEQYF; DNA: TGTGCCAGCAGCGAAGCCTTTCGCGACGAGCAGTACTTC
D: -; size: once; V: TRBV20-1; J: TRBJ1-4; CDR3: CSASEDSPTAGEKLFF; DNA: TGCAGTGCTAGTGAGGACAGCCCCACTGCGGGTGAAAAACTGTTTTTT
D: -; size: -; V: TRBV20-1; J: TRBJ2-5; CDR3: CSAIGGAETQYF; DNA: TGCAGTGCTATTGGGGGGGCAGAGACCCAGTACTTC
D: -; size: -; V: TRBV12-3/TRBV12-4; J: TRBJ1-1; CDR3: CASSFGPEMTEAFF; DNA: TGTGCCAGCAGTTTTGGGCCTGAGATGACTGAAGCTTTCTTT
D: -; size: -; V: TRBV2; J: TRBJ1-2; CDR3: CASSIGTAYGYTF; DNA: TGTGCCAGCAGTATAGGGACGGCCTATGGCTACACCTTC
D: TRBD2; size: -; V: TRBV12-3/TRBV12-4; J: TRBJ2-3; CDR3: CASSRTGTSGPLF; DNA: TGTGCCAGCAGTCGAACCGGGACTAGCGGGCCCTTATTT
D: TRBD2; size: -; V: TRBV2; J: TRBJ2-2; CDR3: CASSEFLAANTGELFF; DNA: TGTGCCAGCAGTGAATTTCTAGCGGCCAACACCGGGGAGCTGTTTTTT
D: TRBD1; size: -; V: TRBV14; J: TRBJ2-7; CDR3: CASSPDRGRVAYEQYF; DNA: TGTGCCAGCAGCCCTGACAGGGGGCGAGTCGCCTACGAGCAGTACTTC
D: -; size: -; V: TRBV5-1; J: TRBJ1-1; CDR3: CASRLTGTSAEAFF; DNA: TGCGCCAGCAGATTAACCGGGACATCAGCTGAAGCTTTCTTT
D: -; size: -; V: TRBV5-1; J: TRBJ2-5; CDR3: CASRAGQLETQYF; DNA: TGCGCCAGCAGAGCCGGACAGTTGGAGACCCAGTACTTC
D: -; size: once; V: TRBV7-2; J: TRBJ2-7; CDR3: CASTPGPSYEQYF; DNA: TGTGCCAGCACCCCTGGTCCTTCCTACGAGCAGTACTTC
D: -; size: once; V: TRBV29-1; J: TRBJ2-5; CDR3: CSVEGHSKETQYF; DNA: TGCAGCGTTGAGGGGCATAGTAAAGAGACCCAGTACTTC